Included here is one T cell receptor (beta chain) sequence, with context. TCRdb keeps only in-frame clones here, not all; method: immunoSEQ multiplex PCR. The repertoire holds about 590,000 clones, with 95% as singletons. Naive CD8 cells were CD45RO-negative, positively selected for CCR7, excluding terminally differentiated effector memory CD45RA+ cells. Donors had no recently reported acute infections or vaccinations and were HIV-negative. V was pared by 8 bases and J by 3 bases, with 17 bases between. Looked up from germline, CDR1 is SEHNR and CDR2 is FQNEAQ (reference sequence). CDR3 size: 14 residues. These data come from a study of shared clonotypes between healthy human individuals.

The receptor comes from a woman between 25 and 40 years old in good health. Sequenced material: naive CD8+ T cells sorted from blood. This chain uses TRBV7-9 with TRBJ2-7; tentatively, D is TRBD1 or TRBD2 (5 bases each). CDR3 sequence reads: CASGSPGPNYEQYF. The CDR3 coding sequence is TGTGCCAGCGGGTCACCGGGACCGAACTACGAGCAGTACTTC.